These 2 T cell receptor beta chains came from one sample sequenced in a study of blood T cells in healthy people across ages. Alongside a J-beta primer mix, a sample-barcoded 5' primer served in a second PCR lasting roughly 7 to 11 cycles. Each CDR3 protein is one row after TCRdb ran MiXCR on the 5' RACE reads. The table has hundreds of thousands of distinct CDR3 sequences, less than 25% seen once; the top ten hold roughly 9.4%. The same sample was also used in a study of T cells of mothers and their children.

The sample was blood. The receptors were gathered from a boy aged 5-17 years in good health.

V usage is TRBV3-1 and J usage is TRBJ2-3; no firm D call. This CDR3 is built from 15 residues. With 0 bases removed from V and 3 bases from J, the gap between germline ends came to 10 bases. Per the germline V gene, CDR1 is LGHDT and CDR2 is YNNKEL (reference sequence). The chain's CDR3 is CASSQDLAGTDTQYF. The CDR3 DNA follows: TGTGCCAGCAGCCAAGATTTAGCTGGGACAGATACGCAGTATTTT.

The sample holds a few counts of this clonotype. The CDR3 protein is CASSVRSSGANVLTF. CDR3 DNA sequence: TGTGCCAGCAGCGTAAGAAGCTCTGGGGCCAACGTCCTGACTTTC. The chain combines TRBV9 with TRBJ2-6; D is uncertain. Germline V gene sequence: CDR1 SGDLS, CDR2 YYNGEE. The CDR3 sequence is 15 residues long. The ends were cut back, 1 base at V and 0 bases at J, with 5 bases in the middle.